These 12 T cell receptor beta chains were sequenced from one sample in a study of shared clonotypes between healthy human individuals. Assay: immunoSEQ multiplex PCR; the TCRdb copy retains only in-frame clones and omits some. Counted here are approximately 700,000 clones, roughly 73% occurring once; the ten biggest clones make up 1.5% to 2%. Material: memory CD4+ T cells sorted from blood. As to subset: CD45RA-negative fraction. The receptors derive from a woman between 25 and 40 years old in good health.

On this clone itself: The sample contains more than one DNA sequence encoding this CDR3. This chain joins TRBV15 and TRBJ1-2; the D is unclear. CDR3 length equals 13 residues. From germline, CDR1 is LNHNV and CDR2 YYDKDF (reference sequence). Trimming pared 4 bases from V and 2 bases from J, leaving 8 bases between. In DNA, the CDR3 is TGTGCCACCAGCATAACCGGAAACTATGGCTACACCTTC. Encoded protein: CATSITGNYGYTF.

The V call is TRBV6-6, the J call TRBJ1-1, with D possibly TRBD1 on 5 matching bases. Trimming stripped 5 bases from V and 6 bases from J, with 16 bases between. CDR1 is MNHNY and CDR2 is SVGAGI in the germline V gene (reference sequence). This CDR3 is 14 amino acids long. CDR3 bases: TGTGCCAGCAGTCCAGGGACCCGGGGTCCTGAAGCTTTCTTT. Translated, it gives CASSPGTRGPEAFF.

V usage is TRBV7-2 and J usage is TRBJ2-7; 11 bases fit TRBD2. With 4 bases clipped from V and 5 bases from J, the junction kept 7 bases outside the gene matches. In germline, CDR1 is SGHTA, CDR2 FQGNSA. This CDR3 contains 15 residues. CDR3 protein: CASSSTSGSFHEQYF. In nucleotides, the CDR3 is TGTGCCAGCAGCTCCACTAGCGGGAGTTTCCACGAGCAGTACTTC.

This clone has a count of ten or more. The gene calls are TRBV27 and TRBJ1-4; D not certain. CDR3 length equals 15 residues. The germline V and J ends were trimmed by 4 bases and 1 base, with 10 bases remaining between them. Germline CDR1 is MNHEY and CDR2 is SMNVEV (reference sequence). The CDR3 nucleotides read TGTGCCAGCAGTTACATCAGCGGAACTAATGAAAAACTGTTTTTT. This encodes CASSYISGTNEKLFF.

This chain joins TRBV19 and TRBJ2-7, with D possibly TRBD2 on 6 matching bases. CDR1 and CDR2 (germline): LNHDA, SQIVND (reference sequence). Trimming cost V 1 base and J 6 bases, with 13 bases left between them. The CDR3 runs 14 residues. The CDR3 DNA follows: TGTGCCAGTAGTATAGGCCCCCTAGCGTGCGAGCAGTACTTC. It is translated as CASSIGPLACEQYF.

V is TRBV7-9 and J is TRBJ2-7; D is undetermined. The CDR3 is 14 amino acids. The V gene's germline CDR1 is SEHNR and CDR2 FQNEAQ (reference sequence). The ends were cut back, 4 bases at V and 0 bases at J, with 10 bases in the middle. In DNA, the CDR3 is TGTGCCAGCAGCTACACCGATAGCTCCTACGAGCAGTACTTC. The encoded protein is CASSYTDSSYEQYF.

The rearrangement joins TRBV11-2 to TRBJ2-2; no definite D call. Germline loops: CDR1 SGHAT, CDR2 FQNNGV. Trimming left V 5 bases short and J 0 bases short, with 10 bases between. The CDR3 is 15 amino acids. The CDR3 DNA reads TGTGCCAGCAGCATCCGGGCCCCGAACACCGGGGAGCTGTTTTTT. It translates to CASSIRAPNTGELFF.

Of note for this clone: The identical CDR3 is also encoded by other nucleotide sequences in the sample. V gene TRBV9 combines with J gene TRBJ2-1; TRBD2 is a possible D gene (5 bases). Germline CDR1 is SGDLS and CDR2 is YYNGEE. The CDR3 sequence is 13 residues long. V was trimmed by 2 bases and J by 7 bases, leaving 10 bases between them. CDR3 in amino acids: CASSVGVENEQFF. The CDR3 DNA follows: TGTGCCAGCAGCGTCGGGGTAGAGAATGAGCAGTTCTTC. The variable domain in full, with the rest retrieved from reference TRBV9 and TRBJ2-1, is DSGVTQTPKHLITATGQRVTLRCSPRSGDLSVYWYQQSLDQGLQFLIQYYNGEERAKGNILERFSAQQFPDLHSELNLSSLELGDSALYFCASSVGVENEQFFGPGTRLTVL.

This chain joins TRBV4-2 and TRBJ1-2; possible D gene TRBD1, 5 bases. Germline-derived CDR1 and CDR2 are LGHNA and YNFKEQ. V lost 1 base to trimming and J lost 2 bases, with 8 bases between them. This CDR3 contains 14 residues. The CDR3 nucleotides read TGTGCCAGCAGCCAAGTCGAGGGGAACTATGGCTACACCTTC. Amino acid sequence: CASSQVEGNYGYTF.

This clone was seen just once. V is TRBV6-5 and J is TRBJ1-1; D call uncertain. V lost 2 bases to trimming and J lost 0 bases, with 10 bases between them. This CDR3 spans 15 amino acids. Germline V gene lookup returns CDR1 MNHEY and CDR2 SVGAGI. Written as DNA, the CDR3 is TGTGCCAGCAGTTACGGTGACACCATGAACACTGAAGCTTTCTTT. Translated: CASSYGDTMNTEAFF.

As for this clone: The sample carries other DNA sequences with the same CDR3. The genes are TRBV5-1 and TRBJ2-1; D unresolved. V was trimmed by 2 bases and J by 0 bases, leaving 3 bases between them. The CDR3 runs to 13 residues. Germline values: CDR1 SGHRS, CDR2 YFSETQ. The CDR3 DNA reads TGCGCCAGCAGCTTAGGCTCCTACAATGAGCAGTTCTTC. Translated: CASSLGSYNEQFF.

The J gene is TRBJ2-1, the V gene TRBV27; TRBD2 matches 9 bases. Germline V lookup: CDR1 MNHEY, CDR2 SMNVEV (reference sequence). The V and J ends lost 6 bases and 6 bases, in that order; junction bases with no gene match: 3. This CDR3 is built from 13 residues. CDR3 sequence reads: CASRTSGANEQFF. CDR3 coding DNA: TGTGCCAGCAGGACTAGCGGTGCCAATGAGCAGTTCTTC.